This T cell receptor (beta chain) was observed in a study of T cells in Graves' hyperthyroidism and ophthalmopathy (dated by TCRdb to the late 2010s). Turning to the overall study: Peripheral blood was collected at initial diagnosis, before any treatment. The approximately 100 discovery patients were randomly split 7:3 into training and test sets. According to the paper, TCR Vbeta CDR3 sequencing was carried out on approximately 140 peripheral blood samples, which came from fewer than 50 ophthalmopathy, about 75 hyperthyroidism and roughly 17 progressor patients. Thyroid tissue and blood T-cell repertoires from six Graves' hyperthyroidism patients were also compared in the study. TCR V-J signatures able to tell the groups apart were searched for in a discovery cohort of approximately 95 patients, of whom fewer than 45 had Graves' ophthalmopathy and 55 to 65 had stable Graves' hyperthyroidism. After blood sampling, hyperthyroidism patients were treated with methimazole at a starting dose of 30 mg daily, and ophthalmopathy patients were treated with high-dose intravenous methylprednisolone. Prospective prediction of ophthalmopathy was tested in an independent validation cohort of 18 to 20 hyperthyroidism patients and around 16 patients who later progressed to ophthalmopathy. The study at large found these results: In cross-validation, a model built on a 13 V-J signature told ophthalmopathy apart from stable hyperthyroidism with under 90% sensitivity and about 81% specificity, and in testing the same model reached 80%/75%. In validation, the model predicted progression to ophthalmopathy with approximately 69% sensitivity and about 73% specificity, a median of approximately 6.5 months before onset. Most expanded thyroid clonotypes (frequency above 0.001) were also detected in blood, suggesting blood repertoires may reflect thyroid immune responses. No statistical method was used to fix the sample size in advance, and group allocation was not hidden from the investigators.

Stable Graves' hyperthyroidism was defined as the absence of progression to ophthalmopathy over 18 months of follow-up. Hyperthyroidism patients were aged 18 to 65 years and newly diagnosed, with disease duration of less than 2 months. Any patient with an uncontrolled infection, another autoimmune disease, pregnancy or lactation was excluded. Diagnoses were established on the basis of clinical symptoms, serum thyroxine and TRAb, thyroid ultrasound, and orbital computed tomography. PBMCs were separated from roughly 9.6 ml of fresh peripheral blood using Ficoll-Paque density gradient centrifugation. Total RNA was extracted using Trizol reagent, and RNA quality was assessed on an Agilent 2100 Bioanalyzer. TCR beta CDR3 regions were amplified from RNA transcripts. The TCR CDR3 was subjected to a first round of RT-PCR using the HTBI primer set and the Qiagen OneStep RT-PCR kit. Libraries were constructed in a second round of multiplex PCR, after which size selection and purification were carried out. Sequencing of the libraries was done on an Illumina HiSeq2000 using paired-end 100 bp reads. The authors' analysis ran thus. SOAPnuke was used to process the raw data, with reads discarded if the reads contained adapters or uncalled bases, had a mean Phred below 15, or lacked an exact constant-primer or identifier match. COPE v1.2.5 was used to merge high-quality paired reads, and clonotypes were defined as unique nucleotide sequences. MiTCR v1.1 was used to align clonotypes to the IMGT TRBV, TRBD and TRBJ reference segments. Only V-J combinations with frequency above 0.0001, covering 99% to 99.2% of repertoires, were analysed. A TCS score was defined as the ratio between F50 (clonal expansion) and ExV (chaos), using BLOSUM62-based TCRdist between CDR3 peptides within each V-J. Welch's t-statistics and random forest reduced some 510 V-J features to 13, which were used in a naive Bayes classifier (R e1071). TCRdb redid the processing of the public reads, applying fastp at Q25 and MiXCR, and retained in-frame beta chains. Every entry covers one CDR3 protein and lists the most common genes and DNA from its rows. The V and J calls were determined by TCRdb, not by the authors. This sample holds some 420,000 distinct CDR3 sequences; roughly 15% were observed only once. The top ten constitute more than 4.5% of the sample.

Including the terminal cysteine and phenylalanine, the CDR3 comprises 14 residues. The read is trimmed to its CDR3 DNA, 42 bases read in frame from base 1. The V end loses 6 bases and the J end loses 3 bases, and a stretch of 9 bases separates them. Reading the germline V gene gives CDR1 MDHEN and CDR2 SYDVKM. This clonotype turned up a few times. The antigen it binds to is not known. No base-level quality is on record; no much larger clone is a single base apart. The sequence came from a young woman with Graves' hyperthyroidism. In this chain, TRBV28 is recombined with TRBJ1-6; TRBD1 is a possible D gene, resting on 6 matching bases. The sample was blood. The CDR3 reads CASSHRVYNSPLHF. The nucleotide sequence is given as TGTGCCAGCAGCCACAGGGTCTATAATTCACCCCTCCACTTT.